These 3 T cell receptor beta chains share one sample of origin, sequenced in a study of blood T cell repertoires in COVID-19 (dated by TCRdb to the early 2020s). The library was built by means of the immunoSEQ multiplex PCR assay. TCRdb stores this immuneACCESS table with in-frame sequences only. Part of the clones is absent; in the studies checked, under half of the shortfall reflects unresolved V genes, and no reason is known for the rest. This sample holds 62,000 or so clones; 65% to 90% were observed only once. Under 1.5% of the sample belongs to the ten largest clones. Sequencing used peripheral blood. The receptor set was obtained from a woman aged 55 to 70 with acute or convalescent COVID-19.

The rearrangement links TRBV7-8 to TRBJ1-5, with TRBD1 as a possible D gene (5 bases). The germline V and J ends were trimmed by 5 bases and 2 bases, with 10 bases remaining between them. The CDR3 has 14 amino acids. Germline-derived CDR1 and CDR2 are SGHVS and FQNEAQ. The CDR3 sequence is CASSRGLGNQPQHF. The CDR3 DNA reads TGTGCCAGCAGCAGGGGCCTGGGCAATCAGCCCCAGCATTTT.

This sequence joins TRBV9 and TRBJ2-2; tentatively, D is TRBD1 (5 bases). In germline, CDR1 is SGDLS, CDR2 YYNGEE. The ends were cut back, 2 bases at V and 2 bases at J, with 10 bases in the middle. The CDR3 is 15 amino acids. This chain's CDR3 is CASSVDTLNTGELFF. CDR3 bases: TGTGCCAGCAGCGTGGACACACTTAACACCGGGGAGCTGTTTTTT.

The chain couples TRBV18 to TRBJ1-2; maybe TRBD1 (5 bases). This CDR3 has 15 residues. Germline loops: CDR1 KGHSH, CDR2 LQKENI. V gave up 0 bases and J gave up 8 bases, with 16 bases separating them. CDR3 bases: TGTGCCAGCTCACCACCCGGGGGAGGAATGAGGGGCTACACCTTC. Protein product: CASSPPGGGMRGYTF.